A selection of T cell receptor beta chains follows, all from one sample in a study of long-term antiretroviral therapy in people with HIV. The assay was immunoSEQ multiplex PCR, and TCRdb's table has in-frame clones only and misses some. The data show 25,000 to 35,000 clones, with 90% to 95% seen just once and around 7.6% held by the top ten. Source: unsorted PBMCs, taken about 6.6 years after starting antiretroviral therapy. The source of these receptors is a man aged 25-40 years with HIV. The CDR3 runs from the conserved cysteine through the conserved F or W. A D gene is named only where the DNA matches it firmly. Rows give clone size only sometimes, using once, few, many, or a class for an expanded clone.

J gene: TRBJ2-7; CDR3 length: 15; V gene: TRBV12-2; D gene: .; clone size: .; CDR3 protein: CASRSRQGERYEQYF; CDR3 DNA: TGTGCAAGTCGCTCTCGCCAGGGGGAGAGGTACGAGCAGTACTTC
J gene: TRBJ2-7; CDR3 length: 13; V gene: TRBV6-4; D gene: .; clone size: .; CDR3 protein: CAKGGSSPYEQYF; CDR3 DNA: TGTGCCAAAGGGGGTTCTAGCCCCTACGAGCAGTACTTC
J gene: TRBJ2-7; CDR3 length: 17; V gene: TRBV4-3; D gene: .; clone size: .; CDR3 protein: CASSQSHQVYSSYEQYF; CDR3 DNA: TGCGCCAGCAGCCAAAGCCATCAGGTCTATAGCTCTTACGAGCAGTACTTC
J gene: TRBJ2-7; CDR3 length: 15; V gene: TRBV6-5; D gene: .; clone size: .; CDR3 protein: CASRRAGQDPYEQYF; CDR3 DNA: TGTGCCAGCAGGCGAGCGGGACAGGACCCATACGAGCAGTACTTC
J gene: TRBJ1-4; CDR3 length: 16; V gene: TRBV11-2; D gene: TRBD1; clone size: once; CDR3 protein: CASSLDRDRESEKLFF; CDR3 DNA: TGTGCCAGCAGCTTAGATAGGGACAGGGAAAGCGAAAAACTGTTTTTT
J gene: TRBJ2-2; CDR3 length: 14; V gene: TRBV7-3; D gene: .; clone size: .; CDR3 protein: CASSNPQITGELFF; CDR3 DNA: TGTGCCAGCAGCAACCCACAGATCACCGGGGAGCTGTTTTTT
J gene: TRBJ2-1; CDR3 length: 18; V gene: TRBV19; D gene: TRBD2; clone size: once; CDR3 protein: CASSSGLAGGRGYNEQFF; CDR3 DNA: TGTGCCAGTAGTAGCGGACTAGCGGGAGGGCGGGGCTACAATGAGCAGTTCTTC
J gene: TRBJ1-4; CDR3 length: 15; V gene: TRBV7-8; D gene: TRBD1; clone size: .; CDR3 protein: CASSPRQGSNEKLFF; CDR3 DNA: TGTGCCAGCAGCCCCCGACAGGGGTCTAATGAAAAACTGTTTTTT
J gene: TRBJ2-7; CDR3 length: 11; V gene: TRBV6-5; D gene: .; clone size: .; CDR3 protein: CAIRDRYEQYF; CDR3 DNA: TGTGCCATCCGAGACCGCTACGAGCAGTACTTC
J gene: TRBJ2-7; CDR3 length: 13; V gene: TRBV14; D gene: .; clone size: .; CDR3 protein: CASSQDLSYEQYF; CDR3 DNA: TGTGCCAGCAGCCAAGATCTAAGCTACGAGCAGTACTTC
J gene: TRBJ2-5; CDR3 length: 13; V gene: TRBV7-6; D gene: .; clone size: .; CDR3 protein: CASSSPYQETQYF; CDR3 DNA: TGTGCCAGCAGCTCCCCGTACCAAGAGACCCAGTACTTC
J gene: TRBJ2-4; CDR3 length: 16; V gene: TRBV2; D gene: .; clone size: .; CDR3 protein: CASSDRESLAKNIQYF; CDR3 DNA: TGTGCCAGCAGTGATCGCGAGTCCTTAGCCAAAAACATTCAGTACTTC
J gene: TRBJ1-5; CDR3 length: 15; V gene: TRBV4-1; D gene: TRBD1; clone size: .; CDR3 protein: CASSQPGQGYQPQHF; CDR3 DNA: TGCGCCAGCAGCCAGCCGGGACAGGGGTATCAGCCCCAGCATTTT
J gene: TRBJ2-1; CDR3 length: 14; V gene: TRBV7-8; D gene: .; clone size: .; CDR3 protein: CASSLDRGLNEQFF; CDR3 DNA: TGTGCCAGCAGCTTAGATAGAGGCCTGAATGAGCAGTTCTTC
J gene: TRBJ2-7; CDR3 length: 13; V gene: TRBV5-8; D gene: .; clone size: .; CDR3 protein: CASSLVNQYEQYF; CDR3 DNA: TGTGCCAGCAGCTTAGTTAATCAGTACGAGCAGTACTTC
J gene: TRBJ2-3; CDR3 length: 16; V gene: TRBV9; D gene: TRBD2; clone size: .; CDR3 protein: CASSVIAGGDTDTQYF; CDR3 DNA: TGTGCCAGCAGCGTAATAGCGGGAGGGGACACAGATACGCAGTATTTT
J gene: TRBJ1-2; CDR3 length: 15; V gene: TRBV5-1; D gene: .; clone size: .; CDR3 protein: CASSSKETGKLGYTF; CDR3 DNA: TGCGCCAGCAGCTCAAAAGAAACAGGGAAGCTTGGCTACACCTTC
J gene: TRBJ2-5; CDR3 length: 15; V gene: TRBV4-1; D gene: .; clone size: .; CDR3 protein: CASSQDQFDVATQYF; CDR3 DNA: TGCGCCAGCAGCCAAGATCAGTTCGACGTTGCGACCCAGTACTTC
J gene: TRBJ1-2; CDR3 length: 15; V gene: TRBV25-1; D gene: .; clone size: .; CDR3 protein: CASSEVGVMGYGYTF; CDR3 DNA: TGTGCCAGCAGTGAAGTTGGAGTCATGGGCTATGGCTACACCTTC
J gene: TRBJ1-2; CDR3 length: 13; V gene: TRBV5-4; D gene: TRBD1; clone size: once; CDR3 protein: CASSFQGAGGYTF; CDR3 DNA: TGTGCCAGCAGCTTCCAGGGGGCCGGTGGCTACACCTTC
J gene: TRBJ1-2; CDR3 length: 13; V gene: TRBV18; D gene: .; clone size: once; CDR3 protein: CASSSTVSYGYTF; CDR3 DNA: TGTGCCAGCTCATCCACAGTTTCCTATGGCTACACCTTC
J gene: TRBJ1-1; CDR3 length: 11; V gene: TRBV6-5; D gene: .; clone size: .; CDR3 protein: CASSSITEAFF; CDR3 DNA: TGTGCCAGCAGTTCAATCACTGAAGCTTTCTTT
J gene: TRBJ1-4; CDR3 length: 15; V gene: TRBV7-9; D gene: .; clone size: .; CDR3 protein: CASSLAGRGGEKLFF; CDR3 DNA: TGTGCCAGCAGCTTAGCGGGCAGGGGTGGCGAAAAACTGTTTTTT
J gene: TRBJ1-5; CDR3 length: 15; V gene: TRBV5-1; D gene: .; clone size: .; CDR3 protein: CASSLTGNSNQPQHF; CDR3 DNA: TGCGCCAGCAGCTTGACAGGGAACAGCAATCAGCCCCAGCATTTT
J gene: TRBJ2-3; CDR3 length: 16; V gene: TRBV28; D gene: .; clone size: .; CDR3 protein: CASTTRGQGHRYTQYF; CDR3 DNA: TGTGCCAGCACCACAAGGGGCCAGGGCCATAGGTATACGCAGTATTTT
J gene: TRBJ1-5; CDR3 length: 17; V gene: TRBV28; D gene: .; clone size: once; CDR3 protein: CASSSLGVGLSNQPQHF; CDR3 DNA: TGTGCCAGCAGTTCTTTGGGGGTAGGTCTGAGCAATCAGCCCCAGCATTTT
J gene: TRBJ1-2; CDR3 length: 13; V gene: TRBV7-3; D gene: .; clone size: once; CDR3 protein: CASSLGGDYGYTF; CDR3 DNA: TGTGCCAGCAGCTTAGGGGGGGACTATGGCTACACCTTC
J gene: TRBJ2-3; CDR3 length: 15; V gene: TRBV9; D gene: .; clone size: .; CDR3 protein: CASSPLTSSTDTQYF; CDR3 DNA: TGTGCCAGCAGCCCTTTAACTAGTTCCACAGATACGCAGTATTTT
J gene: TRBJ2-5; CDR3 length: 17; V gene: TRBV4-3; D gene: TRBD2; clone size: .; CDR3 protein: CASSQDTGTSFQETQYF; CDR3 DNA: TGCGCCAGCAGCCAAGATACGGGGACTAGCTTCCAAGAGACCCAGTACTTC
J gene: TRBJ2-5; CDR3 length: 11; V gene: TRBV19; D gene: .; clone size: .; CDR3 protein: CASSWSETQYF; CDR3 DNA: TGTGCCAGTAGTTGGTCGGAGACCCAGTACTTC
J gene: TRBJ2-5; CDR3 length: 16; V gene: TRBV13; D gene: TRBD2; clone size: .; CDR3 protein: CASSSRTSGPKETQYF; CDR3 DNA: TGTGCCAGCAGCTCACGGACTAGCGGACCCAAAGAGACCCAGTACTTC
J gene: TRBJ1-5; CDR3 length: 13; V gene: TRBV6-4; D gene: .; clone size: few; CDR3 protein: CASSEGSNQPQHF; CDR3 DNA: TGTGCCAGCAGTGAGGGTAGCAATCAGCCCCAGCATTTT
J gene: TRBJ1-1; CDR3 length: 13; V gene: TRBV6-6; D gene: .; clone size: .; CDR3 protein: CASIEQGGWRAFF; CDR3 DNA: TGTGCCAGCATCGAACAAGGGGGGTGGAGAGCTTTCTTT
J gene: TRBJ1-5; CDR3 length: 15; V gene: TRBV7-2; D gene: .; clone size: .; CDR3 protein: CASSWIRGGNQPQHF; CDR3 DNA: TGTGCCAGCAGCTGGATACGGGGCGGAAATCAGCCCCAGCATTTT
J gene: TRBJ1-3; CDR3 length: 13; V gene: TRBV6-5; D gene: TRBD1; clone size: .; CDR3 protein: CASAGTAGNTIYF; CDR3 DNA: TGTGCCAGCGCCGGGACAGCTGGAAACACCATATATTTT
J gene: TRBJ2-2; CDR3 length: 18; V gene: TRBV7-2; D gene: TRBD2; clone size: .; CDR3 protein: CASSSLAGGPWDTGELFF; CDR3 DNA: TGTGCCAGCAGCTCACTAGCGGGAGGGCCTTGGGACACCGGGGAGCTGTTTTTT
J gene: TRBJ2-7; CDR3 length: 14; V gene: TRBV5-1; D gene: TRBD2; clone size: .; CDR3 protein: CATRVGGGTYEQYF; CDR3 DNA: TGCGCCACCCGGGTGGGCGGGGGAACCTACGAGCAGTACTTC
J gene: TRBJ2-7; CDR3 length: 17; V gene: TRBV14; D gene: TRBD2; clone size: .; CDR3 protein: CASSHMTHSGGTYEQYF; CDR3 DNA: TGTGCCAGCAGCCACATGACTCATAGCGGGGGGACCTACGAGCAGTACTTC
J gene: TRBJ2-3; CDR3 length: 16; V gene: TRBV4-3; D gene: TRBD2; clone size: .; CDR3 protein: CASSQVLAGEGDTQYF; CDR3 DNA: TGCGCCAGCAGCCAAGTCCTAGCGGGAGAAGGAGATACGCAGTATTTT
J gene: TRBJ2-7; CDR3 length: 13; V gene: TRBV7-9; D gene: .; clone size: .; CDR3 protein: CASSLSGVYEQYF; CDR3 DNA: TGTGCCAGCAGCTTGTCGGGAGTTTACGAGCAGTACTTC
J gene: TRBJ1-5; CDR3 length: 17; V gene: TRBV4-1; D gene: .; clone size: .; CDR3 protein: CASSQGNGRGLNQPQHF; CDR3 DNA: TGCGCCAGCAGCCAAGGAAATGGACGGGGATTAAATCAGCCCCAGCATTTT
J gene: TRBJ2-3; CDR3 length: 11; V gene: TRBV6-6; D gene: TRBD2; clone size: .; CDR3 protein: CASAGVDTQYF; CDR3 DNA: TGTGCCAGCGCGGGGGTAGATACGCAGTATTTT
J gene: TRBJ1-3; CDR3 length: 14; V gene: TRBV9; D gene: .; clone size: .; CDR3 protein: CASSVAGDGNTIYF; CDR3 DNA: TGTGCCAGCAGCGTAGCCGGGGATGGAAACACCATATATTTT
J gene: TRBJ1-2; CDR3 length: 12; V gene: TRBV15; D gene: .; clone size: few; CDR3 protein: CATSRELGGYTF; CDR3 DNA: TGTGCCACCAGCAGGGAATTGGGTGGCTACACCTTC
J gene: TRBJ1-1; CDR3 length: 14; V gene: TRBV7-9; D gene: .; clone size: once; CDR3 protein: CASSLAGSNTEAFF; CDR3 DNA: TGTGCCAGCAGCTTAGCAGGTTCGAACACTGAAGCTTTCTTT
J gene: TRBJ2-2; CDR3 length: 17; V gene: TRBV27; D gene: TRBD2; clone size: .; CDR3 protein: CASSSPGTSGGTGELFF; CDR3 DNA: TGTGCCAGCAGTTCCCCCGGGACTAGCGGGGGAACCGGGGAGCTGTTTTTT
J gene: TRBJ1-1; CDR3 length: 12; V gene: TRBV6-5; D gene: TRBD1; clone size: once; CDR3 protein: CASSNRDRGAFF; CDR3 DNA: TGTGCCAGCAGTAACCGGGACAGGGGAGCTTTCTTT
J gene: TRBJ2-7; CDR3 length: 13; V gene: TRBV16; D gene: .; clone size: .; CDR3 protein: CASSHLNSYEQYF; CDR3 DNA: TGTGCCAGCAGCCATCTCAACTCCTACGAGCAGTACTTC
J gene: TRBJ1-5; CDR3 length: 12; V gene: TRBV19; D gene: .; clone size: .; CDR3 protein: CAPQPGNQPQHF; CDR3 DNA: TGTGCCCCCCAGCCGGGAAATCAGCCCCAGCATTTT
J gene: TRBJ2-1; CDR3 length: 16; V gene: TRBV28; D gene: .; clone size: once; CDR3 protein: CASSGWVMGSNNEQFF; CDR3 DNA: TGTGCCAGCAGTGGGTGGGTGATGGGGAGTAACAATGAGCAGTTCTTC
J gene: TRBJ2-1; CDR3 length: 13; V gene: TRBV2; D gene: .; clone size: .; CDR3 protein: CASKKSSYNEQFF; CDR3 DNA: TGTGCCAGCAAGAAGAGCTCCTACAATGAGCAGTTCTTC
J gene: TRBJ2-7; CDR3 length: 13; V gene: TRBV6-1; D gene: .; clone size: .; CDR3 protein: CASSAQGVHEQYF; CDR3 DNA: TGTGCCAGCAGTGCACAGGGTGTGCACGAGCAGTACTTC